This entry features one T cell receptor (beta chain) sequence. These data belong to a study of blood T cell repertoires in COVID-19. Overall study context: Donors in the United States, Italy and Spain gave samples during acute or convalescent COVID-19. T cells, B-cell-depleted T cells, or PBMCs provided the cDNA or gDNA that served as material.

Germline trimming cut 5 bases from V and 2 bases from J; bases unmatched to any gene: 5. The CDR3 spans 14 residues. Germline V gene data show CDR1 as MNHEY and CDR2 as SVGEGT. Authors' methods: Nucleated cell counts were estimated from reference gene primer amplification. TCRdb keeps only in-frame clones here, not all; method: immunoSEQ multiplex PCR. V, J and clone size are those of that table, while D and trimming were read from the DNA. The profile shows about 160,000 clones, roughly 80% of them singletons. The receptor's source is a man in his 60s with acute or convalescent COVID-19. The specimen was peripheral blood. The chain recombines TRBV6-2 or TRBV6-3 with TRBJ2-7, with TRBD2 matching over 8 bases. The CDR3 sequence: CASSTGGATYEQYF. CDR3 DNA: TGTGCCAGCAGTACGGGGGGGGCAACCTACGAGCAGTACTTC.